Given below is one T cell receptor beta chain in context. This CDR3 has 13 amino acids. Trimming stripped 4 bases from V and 1 base from J, with 8 bases between. Germline CDR1 MNHEY, CDR2 SMNVEV (reference sequence). This record belongs to a study of blood T cell repertoires in COVID-19. Across the study: Samples representing acute and convalescent COVID-19 were sourced from the United States, Italy and Spain. Sample material is recorded as cDNA or gDNA derived from T cells, B-cell-depleted T cells, or PBMCs.

In the study's own analysis: Reference gene primer amplification gave estimated nucleated cell counts. Only in-frame clones appear in the TCRdb table, and some are missing; sequencing was by immunoSEQ multiplex PCR. V and J calls plus clone size are reproduced from that table; the DNA served to infer D and trimming. The top ten clones hold roughly 31% of a sample with about 100,000 clones, almost 80% of them seen once. Material for sequencing was peripheral blood. The chain uses TRBV27 and TRBJ2-7; TRBD2 might be the D (6 bases). This sequence was found in a man aged 65 to 85 with active or convalescent COVID-19. The CDR3 reads CASSSEGSYEQYF. In nucleotides, the CDR3 is TGTGCCAGCAGTTCGGAGGGTTCCTACGAGCAGTACTTC.